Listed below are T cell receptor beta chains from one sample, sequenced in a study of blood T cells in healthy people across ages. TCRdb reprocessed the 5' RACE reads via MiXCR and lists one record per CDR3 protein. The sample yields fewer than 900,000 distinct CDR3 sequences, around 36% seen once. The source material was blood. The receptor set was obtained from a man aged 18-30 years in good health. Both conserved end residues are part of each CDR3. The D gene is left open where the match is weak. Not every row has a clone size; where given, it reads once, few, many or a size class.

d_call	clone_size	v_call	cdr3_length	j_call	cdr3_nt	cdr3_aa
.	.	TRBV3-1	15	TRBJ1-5	TGTGCCAGCAGCCAAGATTCGGGGACAAAGCAGCCCCAGCATTTT	CASSQDSGTKQPQHF
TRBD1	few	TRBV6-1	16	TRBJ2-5	TGTGCCAGCAGTGAGTTACAGGGGGCCTTTAAAGAGACCCAGTACTTC	CASSELQGAFKETQYF
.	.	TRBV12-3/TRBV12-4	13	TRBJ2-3	TGTGCCAGCAGGATACGGGAGTTGGATACGCAGTATTTT	CASRIRELDTQYF
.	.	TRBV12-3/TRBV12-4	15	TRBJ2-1	TGTGCCAGCAGTTTACCCGACGGTAGTACCGATGAGCAGTTCTTC	CASSLPDGSTDEQFF
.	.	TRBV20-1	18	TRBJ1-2	TGCAGTGCTAGAGATCCGGATAGGGGACCGACAGACGGCTATGGCTACACCTTC	CSARDPDRGPTDGYGYTF
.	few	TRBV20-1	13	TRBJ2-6	TGCAGTGCTGGGACCCCCGGGGCCAACGTCCTGACTTTC	CSAGTPGANVLTF
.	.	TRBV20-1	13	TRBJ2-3	TGCAGTGCCCTGAGTACTAGCACAGATACGCAGTATTTT	CSALSTSTDTQYF
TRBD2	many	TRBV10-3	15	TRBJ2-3	TGTGCCATCAGTGACGGGACTAGCGGTACAGATACGCAGTATTTT	CAISDGTSGTDTQYF
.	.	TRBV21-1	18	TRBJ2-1	TGTGCCAGCAGCAAAGTTGCCCCCGCGGGGTACTCCTACAATGAGCAGTTCTTC	CASSKVAPAGYSYNEQFF
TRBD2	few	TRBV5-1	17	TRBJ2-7	TGCGCCAGCAGCTTGCAGCCGGGACTAGGGGCTTGGAATGAGCAGTACTTC	CASSLQPGLGAWNEQYF
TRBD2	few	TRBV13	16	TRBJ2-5	TGTGCCAGCAGCTTTAGCTCGGGACTAGCCAGGGAGACCCAGTACTTC	CASSFSSGLARETQYF
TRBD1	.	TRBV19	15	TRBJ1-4	TGTGCCAGTAGTACCGCGGACAGGGATAATGAAAAACTGTTTTTT	CASSTADRDNEKLFF
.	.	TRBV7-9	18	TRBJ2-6	TGTGCCAGCAGCTTAAGTAAGGGGCCTCCGTCTGGGGCCAACGTCCTGACTTTC	CASSLSKGPPSGANVLTF
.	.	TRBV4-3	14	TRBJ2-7	TGCGCCAGCAGCCAAGAGGCAGGGCCGGACGAGCAGTACTTC	CASSQEAGPDEQYF
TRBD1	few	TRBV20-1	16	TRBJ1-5	TGCAGTGCTAGAAGGCAGGGGGCGTTAGGCAATCAGCCCCAGCATTTT	CSARRQGALGNQPQHF
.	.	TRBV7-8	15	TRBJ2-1	TGTGCCAGCAGCTTCCGAAGGGAGACCTACAATGAGCAGTTCTTC	CASSFRRETYNEQFF
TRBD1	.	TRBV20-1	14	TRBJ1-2	TGCAGTGCTAGAGCAGGGGGCAGTAACTATGGCTACACCTTC	CSARAGGSNYGYTF
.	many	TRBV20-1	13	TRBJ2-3	TGCAGTGCCGATGCGGGGATAACAGATACGCAGTATTTT	CSADAGITDTQYF
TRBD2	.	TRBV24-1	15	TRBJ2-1	TGTGCCACCAGTGACGCCGGGGGGGCCGGTCGTGAGCAGTTCTTC	CATSDAGGAGREQFF
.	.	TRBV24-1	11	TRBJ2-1	TGTGCCACCAGTTTTCACAATGAGCAGTTCTTC	CATSFHNEQFF
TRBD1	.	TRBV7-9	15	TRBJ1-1	TGTGCCAGCAGCTTAAGTAATAGGGGGCAAACTGAAGCTTTCTTT	CASSLSNRGQTEAFF
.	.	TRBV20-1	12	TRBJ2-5	TGCAGTGCCCTGGGCATACAAGAGACCCAGTACTTC	CSALGIQETQYF
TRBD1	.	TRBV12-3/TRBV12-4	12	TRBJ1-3	TGTGCCAGCAGTACCCCAGGGGGCACCATATATTTT	CASSTPGGTIYF
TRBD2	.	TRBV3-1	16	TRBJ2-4	TGTGCCAGCAGCCAAGAATCCAGCGGGGTCAGGAACATTCAGTACTTC	CASSQESSGVRNIQYF
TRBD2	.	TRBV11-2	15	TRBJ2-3	TGTGCCAGCAGCTTAGACGGGGGGGCCGCGGATACGCAGTATTTT	CASSLDGGAADTQYF
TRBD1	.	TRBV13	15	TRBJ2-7	TGTGCCAGCAGCCTGGACAGGGGGCGAATTAGCGAGCAGTACTTC	CASSLDRGRISEQYF